The rows below give T cell receptor beta chains drawn from one sample of a study of T cell responses to AZD1222 COVID-19 vaccine. Using immunoSEQ multiplex PCR, the repertoire was profiled, and TCRdb retains in-frame clones only, with some absent. The data contain 150,000 to 200,000 clones, around nine tenths of them singletons. The material was peripheral blood, obtained on day 0 of AZD1222 vaccination. Every receptor here comes from an adult in good health. Both conserved end residues are part of each CDR3. The D gene is left open where the match is weak.

d_call,j_call,v_call,cdr3_aa,cdr3_nt
-,TRBJ1-2,TRBV2,CASTLEGRGYGYTF,TGTGCCAGCACTCTCGAAGGGAGGGGCTATGGCTACACCTTC
-,TRBJ2-1,TRBV20-1,CSATGALEQFF,TGCAGTGCGACGGGAGCTTTAGAGCAGTTCTTC
TRBD1,TRBJ1-6,TRBV19,CASSFTGAYNSPLHF,TGTGCCAGTAGTTTTACAGGGGCCTATAATTCACCCCTCCACTTT
-,TRBJ1-3,TRBV30,CAWSVSSGNTIYF,TGTGCCTGGAGTGTGAGCTCTGGAAACACCATATATTTT
-,TRBJ1-1,TRBV29-1,CSGHEAFF,TGCTCAGGCCATGAAGCTTTCTTT
TRBD2,TRBJ2-7,TRBV10-2,CASSEWGLGGYEQYF,TGCGCCAGCAGTGAGTGGGGACTAGGAGGCTACGAGCAGTACTTC
-,TRBJ1-2,TRBV27,CASSLSLRANYGYTF,TGTGCCAGCAGTTTATCCCTCAGAGCTAACTATGGCTACACCTTC
TRBD1,TRBJ1-1,TRBV2,CASSPQGAGTEAFF,TGTGCCAGCAGTCCACAGGGGGCCGGGACTGAAGCTTTCTTT
-,TRBJ2-2,TRBV4-1,CASSRKLGRQARTGELFF,TGCGCCAGCAGCCGAAAGCTAGGGAGGCAGGCGAGGACCGGGGAGCTGTTTTTT
-,TRBJ1-6,TRBV5-4,CASSNAGTDSPLHF,TGTGCCAGCTCTAACGCAGGGACGGATTCACCCCTCCACTTT
TRBD2,TRBJ2-5,TRBV5-5,CASSLGGGRETQYF,TGTGCCAGCAGCTTGGGGGGCGGGAGAGAGACCCAGTACTTC
TRBD2,TRBJ2-1,TRBV7-7,CASSVTSGGPPSPYNEQFF,TGTGCTAGCAGCGTAACTAGCGGGGGGCCCCCTTCCCCGTACAATGAGCAGTTCTTC
-,TRBJ2-1,TRBV11-3,CASSLNRRSYNEQFF,TGTGCCAGCAGCTTAAACAGGCGCTCCTACAATGAGCAGTTCTTC
-,TRBJ2-3,TRBV18,CASSPPGTTRRDTQYF,TGTGCCAGCTCACCACCGGGCACTACAAGGCGGGATACGCAGTATTTT
-,TRBJ1-4,TRBV15,CATRPWDMYEKLFF,TGTGCCACCAGGCCCTGGGACATGTATGAAAAACTGTTTTTT
-,TRBJ2-2,TRBV11-2,CATVTRGLNTGELFF,TGTGCCACCGTTACGAGGGGACTGAACACCGGGGAGCTGTTTTTT
TRBD1,TRBJ1-2,TRBV30,CAWSAGGRYGYTF,TGTGCCTGGAGTGCAGGGGGCCGGTATGGCTACACCTTC
TRBD2,TRBJ2-3,TRBV18,CASSTPGLAGGPTSTDTQYF,TGTGCCAGCTCAACCCCGGGACTAGCGGGAGGGCCGACTAGCACAGATACGCAGTATTTT
-,TRBJ2-7,TRBV3-1/TRBV3-2,CASSFFASGYSYEQYF,TGTGCCAGCAGCTTCTTTGCTTCGGGGTACTCCTACGAGCAGTACTTC
TRBD1,TRBJ1-1,TRBV5-4,CASSFRTGVNTEAFF,TGTGCCAGCAGCTTCAGGACAGGGGTGAACACTGAAGCTTTCTTT
-,TRBJ1-6,TRBV18,CASSPGEHDTSPLHF,TGTGCCAGCTCACCAGGGGAACACGATACTTCACCCCTCCACTTT
-,TRBJ2-2,TRBV5-4,CASSPGVGELFF,TGTGCCAGCAGCCCGGGAGTCGGGGAGCTGTTTTTT
TRBD1,TRBJ1-5,TRBV6-2/TRBV6-3,CASSYGTGNQPQHF,TGTGCCAGCAGTTACGGGACAGGGAATCAGCCCCAGCATTTT
-,TRBJ1-2,TRBV5-4,CASSSVPSPGAYGYTF,TGTGCCAGCAGCTCGGTGCCATCCCCGGGAGCCTATGGCTACACCTTC
-,TRBJ2-2,TRBV7-8,CASGSTGLDTGELFF,TGTGCCAGCGGGTCTACAGGGTTGGACACCGGGGAGCTGTTTTTT
-,TRBJ1-1,TRBV27,CASSSTNTEAFF,TGTGCCAGCAGTTCGACCAACACTGAAGCTTTCTTT
-,TRBJ1-2,TRBV19,CASSIHRTNYGYTF,TGTGCCAGTAGTATACACCGGACTAACTATGGCTACACCTTC
-,TRBJ2-5,TRBV2,CASTGGGIETQYF,TGTGCCAGCACGGGTGGGGGGATCGAGACCCAGTACTTC
-,TRBJ2-7,TRBV19,CASSPSQSGSYEQYF,TGTGCCAGTAGTCCGTCCCAATCAGGGTCCTACGAGCAGTACTTC
-,TRBJ2-5,TRBV2,CASSNPPGSQYF,TGTGCCAGCAGTAACCCCCCTGGCTCCCAGTACTTC
-,TRBJ2-1,TRBV7-9,CASSHPAGNEQFF,TGTGCCAGCAGCCACCCGGCTGGCAATGAGCAGTTCTTC
TRBD1,TRBJ1-5,TRBV6-5,CASSRQGARDQPQHF,TGTGCCAGCAGTCGACAGGGGGCGCGGGATCAGCCCCAGCATTTT
TRBD1,TRBJ1-5,TRBV5-5,CASGQGPNQPQHF,TGTGCCTCGGGACAGGGCCCCAATCAGCCCCAGCATTTT
-,TRBJ1-1,TRBV7-9,CASSLRGSGTEAFF,TGTGCCAGCAGCTTACGAGGAAGTGGCACTGAAGCTTTCTTT
-,TRBJ1-3,TRBV18,CASSPTVGKLLGNTIYF,TGTGCCAGCTCACCAACCGTGGGGAAGTTACTCGGAAACACCATATATTTT
-,TRBJ1-5,TRBV2,CASSMGGGGQPQHF,TGTGCCAGCAGTATGGGCGGAGGAGGGCAGCCCCAGCATTTT
TRBD1,TRBJ2-2,TRBV7-3,CASSPDPRTGSNTGELFF,TGTGCCAGCAGCCCCGACCCCCGGACAGGGTCGAACACCGGGGAGCTGTTTTTT
-,TRBJ2-3,TRBV3-1/TRBV3-2,CASSQNRNTDTQYF,TGTGCCAGCAGCCAAAACCGGAACACAGATACGCAGTATTTT
-,TRBJ1-1,TRBV7-9,CASSLGPGQNTEAFF,TGTGCCAGCAGCTTAGGACCGGGCCAGAACACTGAAGCTTTCTTT
TRBD2,TRBJ2-1,TRBV10-1,CASSESGGRLYNEQFF,TGCGCCAGCAGTGAGTCAGGCGGGAGGCTATACAATGAGCAGTTCTTC